One sample yielded the 21 T cell receptor beta chains listed below, sequenced in a study of CD8+CD57+ T cells in acquired aplastic anemia. Genomic DNA, serving as template, underwent TCR beta VDJ and CDR3 profiling. MiXCR was run by TCRdb on the reads, yielding one entry per CDR3 protein. The table records some 200,000 distinct CDR3 sequences, 34% of them present only once. Material: sorted CD4+, CD8+, or CD8+CD57+ T cells (not recorded which) from PBMCs. The receptor source for this set is a human donor in good health, serving as a control.

Ten or more counts support this clonotype. V is TRBV2 and J is TRBJ1-2, with a tentative D call TRBD1 (5 bases). The V gene's germline CDR1 is SNHLY and CDR2 FYNNEI. Between the trimmed V and J ends, which lost 2 bases and 10 bases, there was a span of 8 bases. CDR3 length: 11 amino acids. CDR3 nucleotides: TGTGCCAGCAGTGAACAGGGTCCCTACACCTTC. Amino acid sequence: CASSEQGPYTF.

The CDR3: CASSNRGSANEKLFF. The DNA for the CDR3 is TGTGCCAGCAGCAACAGGGGGTCCGCTAATGAAAAACTGTTTTTT. The J gene is TRBJ1-4, the V gene TRBV6-5; 8 bases are a match to TRBD1. The CDR3 contains 15 residues. V dropped 6 bases and J dropped 3; count of bases not matched to a gene: 6. Germline CDR1 MNHEY, CDR2 SVGAGI.

There are many counts of this clonotype. This chain's CDR3 is CASSQRGGLYGYTF. The DNA for the CDR3 is TGCGCCAGCAGCCAACGAGGAGGACTCTATGGCTACACCTTC. The chain couples TRBV4-1 to TRBJ1-2; D is uncertain. Germline V gives CDR1 MGHRA, CDR2 YSYEKL. V was trimmed by 2 bases and J by 4 bases, leaving 11 bases between them. The CDR3 totals 14 residues.

This clonotype was recorded at least ten times. One end of the junction varies from germline; a read error may be responsible. J is TRBJ1-2 and V is TRBV4-2; the D is unclear. The germline V gene has CDR1 LGHNA and CDR2 YNFKEQ. The CDR3 covers 14 residues. In DNA, the CDR3 is TGTGCCAGCAGCCAAGGGGTCCTGATTGAGGGCTACATCTTC. This codes for CASSQGVLIEGYIF.

This chain's CDR3 is CASSLGNVPSNEQFF. The DNA of the CDR3 is TGTGCCAGCAGTCTTGGTAATGTGCCATCCAATGAGCAGTTCTTC. The chain has TRBV12-3 or TRBV12-4 and TRBJ2-1; D unresolved. This CDR3 comprises 15 residues. V lost 5 bases, J lost 6 bases, and 17 bases lay in between.

The chain couples TRBV11-1 to TRBJ2-2; 7 bases match TRBD2. V dropped 3 bases and J dropped 5; count of bases not matched to a gene: 9. This CDR3 has 16 amino acids. Germline assignment: CDR1 SGHAT and CDR2 FQDESV (reference sequence). CDR3 nucleotides: TGTGCCAGCAGCTTCGGACTAGTCTGGGATACCGGGGAGCTGTTTTTT. Translating gives CASSFGLVWDTGELFF.

On this clonotype: A clone one base away is much larger, so this may be a read error. The V and J genes are TRBV7-6 and TRBJ2-5; 9 nucleotides match TRBD2. This CDR3 region has 16 residues. Looked up from germline, CDR1 is SGHVS and CDR2 is FNYEAQ. CDR3 nucleotide sequence: TGTGCCAGCAGCTCCCTTTGGACTAGCGCTCAAGAGGCCCAGTACTTC. This gives the protein CASSSLWTSAQEAQYF.

For this clonotype: A much bigger clone sits one base away, suggesting this may be a read error. V is TRBV11-1 and J is TRBJ2-1; 10 bases fit TRBD2. CDR3 length equals 15 residues. CDR1 and CDR2 from the germline V gene are SGHAT and FQDESV (reference sequence). With V trimmed by 5 bases and J by 10 bases, 11 bases remained unmatched. The DNA for the CDR3 is TGTGCCAGCAGCCCAATACTAGCGGGACCACAGGAGCAGTTCTTC. It encodes CASSPILAGPQEQFF. The full variable domain, completed using reference TRBV11-1 and TRBJ2-1, is EAEVAQSPRYKITEKSQAVAFWCDPISGHATLYWYRQILGQGPELLVQFQDESVVDDSQLPKDRFSAERLKGVDSTLKIQPAELGDSAMYLCASSPILAGPQEQFFGPGTRLTVL.

In its sample, this clonotype was seen many times. The chain employs TRBV20-1 and TRBJ1-5, with TRBD1 identical over 9 bases. Germline loops: CDR1 DFQATT, CDR2 SNEGSKA (reference sequence). V was clipped by 0 bases and J by 6 bases; unmatched bases: 6. The CDR3 is made up of 15 amino acids. CDR3 protein: CSAREGTGFRQPQHF. The CDR3 nucleotides read TGCAGTGCTAGAGAAGGGACAGGGTTCCGTCAGCCCCAGCATTTT.

This clonotype was seen ten or more times. V gene TRBV10-3 combines with J gene TRBJ1-1; 7 bases line up with TRBD1. The junction had 11 bases not matched to a gene; V was cut back by 2 bases and J by 5 bases. The CDR3 consists of 16 residues. Germline values: CDR1 ENHRY, CDR2 SYGVKD. CDR3 in amino acids: CAISEPGQPGGTEAFF. In DNA, the CDR3 is TGTGCCATCAGTGAGCCGGGTCAACCAGGGGGAACTGAAGCTTTCTTT.

This clonotype has just a few counts. The chain couples TRBV29-1 to TRBJ2-1; D may match TRBD1 or TRBD2 (5 bases each). The length of the CDR3 is 15 residues. CDR1 is SQVTM, CDR2 ANQGSEA, per germline. V gave up 7 bases and J gave up 0 bases, with 16 bases separating them. The CDR3: CSAGPQGASYNEQFF. CDR3 sequence (DNA): TGCAGCGCCGGGCCGCAGGGAGCCTCCTACAATGAGCAGTTCTTC.

This clonotype was counted ten times or more. The gene calls are TRBV2 and TRBJ2-5; unclear D gene. The CDR3 spans 12 residues. The V gene lost 6 bases and the J gene lost 4 bases, with 9 bases spanning the gap. CDR1 SNHLY and CDR2 FYNNEI come from the germline V gene. CDR3 residues: CASSPYTETQYF. The CDR3 DNA reads as TGTGCCAGCAGCCCCTATACAGAGACCCAGTACTTC.

This clonotype was picked up many times. The chain links TRBV9 to TRBJ2-3; D remains ambiguous. Germline V CDR1 and CDR2: SGDLS, YYNGEE. CDR3 length: 16 residues. With 0 bases removed from V and 2 bases from J, the gap between germline ends came to 13 bases. The CDR3 nucleotides are TGTGCCAGCAGCGTAGGCGTCGGAACGTACACAGATACGCAGTATTTT. Its translation is CASSVGVGTYTDTQYF.

This clonotype has just a few counts. Written as DNA, the CDR3 is TGTGCCAGCAGTTTCTCCGTAGCGGAGATATCCTACGAGCAGTACTTC. It specifies CASSFSVAEISYEQYF. V and J are TRBV28 and TRBJ2-7; D possibly corresponds to TRBD2 (6 bases). Per germline, CDR1 MDHEN and CDR2 SYDVKM. The CDR3 extends over 16 amino acids. V was cut by 3 bases and J by 1 base, with 16 bases left in between.

The V gene is TRBV10-3, the J gene TRBJ1-1; no definite D call. Germline lookup yields CDR1 ENHRY and CDR2 SYGVKD. CDR3 length equals 14 residues. The ends were cut back, 6 bases at V and 3 bases at J, with 14 bases in the middle. CDR3 region: CAISPRGWDTEAFF. The CDR3 bases are TGTGCCATCAGCCCTAGAGGGTGGGACACTGAAGCTTTCTTT.

This clonotype was recorded many times. DNA for the CDR3: TGTGCCAGCAGCTTAACGTATGGCAGGGGATCCTATGGCTACACCTTC. This codes for CASSLTYGRGSYGYTF. V gene TRBV7-3 combines with J gene TRBJ1-2; a possible D gene is TRBD1 (6 bases). The CDR3 has 16 residues. Per germline, CDR1 SGHTA and CDR2 FQGTGA. Trimming cost V 0 bases and J 4 bases, with 15 bases left between them.

The table lists this clonotype with many counts. The chain carries TRBV10-1 and TRBJ2-2; TRBD1 might be the D (6 bases). There are 16 residues in the CDR3. Looked up from germline, CDR1 is WNHNN and CDR2 is SYGVQD (reference sequence). V gave up 0 bases and J gave up 0 bases, with 8 bases separating them. The chain's CDR3 is CASSESTGANTGELFF. The CDR3 DNA reads as TGCGCCAGCAGTGAGTCGACAGGCGCGAACACCGGGGAGCTGTTTTTT.

The chain has TRBV6-1 and TRBJ1-5, with no clear D. The CDR3 length is 13 residues. Germline assignment: CDR1 MNHNS and CDR2 SASEGT. Trimming stripped 6 bases from V and 5 bases from J, with 11 bases between. The CDR3 is CASSHLGDQPQHF. The CDR3 nucleotides read TGTGCCAGCAGCCACCTCGGAGATCAGCCCCAGCATTTT.

By sample fraction, this clonotype is medium-sized (0.01 to 0.1%). V gene TRBV10-3 combines with J gene TRBJ2-7; 15 bases agree with TRBD2. Germline V CDR1 and CDR2: ENHRY, SYGVKD. The V segment lost 3 bases and the J segment 4 bases; nucleotides outside the gene matches: 1. The CDR3 is 15 amino acids. CDR3 loop: CAISEGTSGGYEQYF. CDR3 bases: TGTGCCATCAGTGAAGGGACTAGCGGGGGGTACGAGCAGTACTTC.

About this clonotype: Since a much larger clone is just one base distant, this may be a read error. The J gene is TRBJ1-1, the V gene TRBV19; 8 nucleotides match TRBD1. V shed 6 bases, J shed 11 bases, and the junction held 17 bases outside the gene matches. The CDR3 has 15 amino acids. Germline assignment: CDR1 LNHDA and CDR2 SQIVND (reference sequence). The CDR3 DNA sequence: TGTGCCAGTAGCACCTACGCGGGGGGACAGGCTCGGGCTTTCTTT. Amino acids: CASSTYAGGQARAFF.

This clonotype has more than one count but fewer than ten. J is TRBJ1-4 and V is TRBV3-1, with 8 bases aligning to TRBD1. Unmatched junction bases numbered 7, after V lost 5 bases and J lost 5 bases. From germline, CDR1 is LGHDT and CDR2 YNNKEL (reference sequence). The length of the CDR3 is 15 residues. Here the CDR3 reads CASSAWTGRNEKLFF. The CDR3 bases are TGTGCCAGCAGCGCGTGGACAGGGAGAAATGAAAAACTGTTTTTT.